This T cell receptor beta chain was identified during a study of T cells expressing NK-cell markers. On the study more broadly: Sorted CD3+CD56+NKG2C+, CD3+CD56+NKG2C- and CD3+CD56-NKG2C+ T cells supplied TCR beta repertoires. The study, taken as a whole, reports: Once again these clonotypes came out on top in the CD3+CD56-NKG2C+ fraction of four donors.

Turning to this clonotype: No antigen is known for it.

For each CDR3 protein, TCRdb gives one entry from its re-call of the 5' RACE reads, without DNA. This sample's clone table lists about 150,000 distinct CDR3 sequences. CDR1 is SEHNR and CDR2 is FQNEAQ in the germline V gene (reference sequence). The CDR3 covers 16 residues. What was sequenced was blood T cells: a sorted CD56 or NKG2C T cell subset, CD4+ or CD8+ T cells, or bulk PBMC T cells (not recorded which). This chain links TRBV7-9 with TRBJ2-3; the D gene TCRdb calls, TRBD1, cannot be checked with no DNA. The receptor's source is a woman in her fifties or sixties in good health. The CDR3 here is CASSFLSRGSTDTQYF.